This is a list of T cell receptor beta chains from one sample in a study of shared clonotypes between healthy human individuals. Sequenced by immunoSEQ multiplex PCR; TCRdb stores in-frame clones only, minus some. The table lists under 350,000 clones, roughly 84% of them singletons, with 15% to 20% in the top ten. What was sequenced was memory CD8+ T cells sorted from blood. The receptors derive from a man in his late teens or twenties in good health. The CDR3 runs from the conserved cysteine through the conserved F or W. The D gene is left open where the match is weak. The listing skips clone size in some rows; elsewhere it reads once, few, many or a size class.

v_call	clone_size	d_call	j_call	cdr3_nt	cdr3_aa
TRBV19	few	.	TRBJ1-2	TGTGCCACCATGGCCTATGGCTACACCTTC	CATMAYGYTF
TRBV7-9	.	TRBD1	TRBJ1-5	TGTGCCAGCAGCGCAGATGGACAGGACAATCAGCCCCAGCATTTT	CASSADGQDNQPQHF
TRBV27	.	TRBD1	TRBJ2-2	TGTGCCAGCAGTTTCAAGGGGGCGAGGACCGGGGAGCTGTTTTTT	CASSFKGARTGELFF
TRBV7-9	.	TRBD2	TRBJ2-3	TGTGCCAGCAGCCCGACGGGCGGGGGGGCCAGAGATACGCAGTATTTT	CASSPTGGGARDTQYF
TRBV5-1	once	.	TRBJ1-2	TGCGCCAGCAGCAGGGAAGGGCCCACCAATTTTCCTAACTATGGCTACACCTTC	CASSREGPTNFPNYGYTF
TRBV30	.	.	TRBJ2-7	TGTGCCTGGGGACGAATTGAGGGCGAGCAGTACTTC	CAWGRIEGEQYF
TRBV9	.	.	TRBJ2-7	TGTGCCAGCAGCGAGTTTAACGGGGGGCCCTACGAGCAGTACTTC	CASSEFNGGPYEQYF
TRBV27	.	TRBD2	TRBJ2-1	TGTGCCAGCAGTTTTAGCGGGGTAATGAATGAGCAGTTCTTC	CASSFSGVMNEQFF
TRBV25-1	.	.	TRBJ2-7	TGTGCCAGCAGAGAGAACGGGTACGAGCAGTACTTC	CASRENGYEQYF
TRBV5-6	.	.	TRBJ1-3	TGTGCCAGCAGCCTTACTGGAAACACCATATATTTT	CASSLTGNTIYF
TRBV29-1	few	TRBD1	TRBJ1-2	TGCAGCGTCGGGGACAGCGACTATGGCTACACCTTC	CSVGDSDYGYTF
TRBV13	many	.	TRBJ1-1	TGTGCCAGCAGCTTAGAGGGAGCGACGAACACTGAAGCTTTCTTT	CASSLEGATNTEAFF
TRBV13	.	.	TRBJ2-2	TGTGCCAGCAGCTCCACCCCCGGGGAGCTGTTTTTT	CASSSTPGELFF
TRBV20-1	.	TRBD2	TRBJ2-7	TGCTTGAGCGGGAGGATCCACGAGCAGTACTTC	CLSGRIHEQYF
TRBV27	many	TRBD1	TRBJ1-1	TGTGCCAGCAGACAATTCCCACAGGGGGAAAACACTGAAGCTTTCTTT	CASRQFPQGENTEAFF
TRBV10-2	.	.	TRBJ2-7	TGCGCCAGCAGTGAGTCGCTTTTATCCTACGAGCAGTACTTC	CASSESLLSYEQYF
TRBV6-1	.	TRBD1	TRBJ1-1	TGTGCCAGCAGTGACCCGACAGGGTACACTGAAGCTTTCTTT	CASSDPTGYTEAFF
TRBV7-6	.	.	TRBJ2-2	TGTGCCAGCAGCTTAGGAGAGACTTTGGAGCTGTTTTTT	CASSLGETLELFF
TRBV9	.	TRBD2	TRBJ2-3	TGTGCCAGCAGCGGACGGAGCGGGAGGGCGGGGAGCACAGATACGCAGTATTTT	CASSGRSGRAGSTDTQYF
TRBV6-6	.	.	TRBJ1-3	TGTGCCAGCAGTTACTTAGGACAGTACTCTGGAAACACCATATATTTT	CASSYLGQYSGNTIYF
TRBV5-5	many	TRBD2	TRBJ2-7	TGTGCCAGCAGCTGGACTAGCGGGGCTATGACCTACGAGCAGTACTTC	CASSWTSGAMTYEQYF
TRBV7-9	.	TRBD2	TRBJ2-3	TGTGCCAGCAGCTTAGAGATAAGCGGGGAGGAAGATACGCAGTATTTT	CASSLEISGEEDTQYF
TRBV7-8	once	.	TRBJ2-3	TGTGCCAGCAGCTTTGGGGGCCCAGATACGCAGTATTTT	CASSFGGPDTQYF
TRBV19	.	TRBD1	TRBJ1-2	TGTGCCAGTAGTCTTCGACAGGGTAGGTCCTATGGCTACACCTTC	CASSLRQGRSYGYTF
TRBV19	.	.	TRBJ1-2	TGTGCCAGTAGTCCCATTAACTATGGCTACACCTTC	CASSPINYGYTF
TRBV2	.	TRBD1	TRBJ2-5	TGTGCCAGCAGTGTCGTCTGGGACAGGTTTCAAGAGACCCAGTACTTC	CASSVVWDRFQETQYF
TRBV28	.	.	TRBJ1-6	TGTGCCACCAATCCGGGGACCTTAAATTCACCCCTCCACTTT	CATNPGTLNSPLHF
TRBV12-5	.	.	TRBJ2-3	TGTGCTAGTGGTTTGGGTGGTACTAGCACAGATACGCAGTATTTT	CASGLGGTSTDTQYF
TRBV10-3	many	.	TRBJ2-7	TGTGCCACCTATGATGTCGACGGTTGGGGGAGGGAGCAGTACTTC	CATYDVDGWGREQYF
TRBV5-5	.	.	TRBJ2-7	TGTGCCAGCAGCCTGGGAGTGTGGGAGCAGTACTTC	CASSLGVWEQYF
TRBV4-2	.	.	TRBJ2-3	TGTGCCAGCAGCCAATTGAAGAGGGGGGGGAGCACAGATACGCAGTATTTT	CASSQLKRGGSTDTQYF
TRBV7-9	once	.	TRBJ1-4	TGTGCCAGCAGCTTCGGGACTAATGAAAAACTGTTTTTT	CASSFGTNEKLFF
TRBV5-4	few	.	TRBJ1-1	TGTGCCAGCAGCTCCCTCATAGGGGGCACTGAAGCTTTCTTT	CASSSLIGGTEAFF
TRBV4-1	.	TRBD1	TRBJ2-7	TGCGCCAGCAGTGTACAGGGGGGCTCCTACGAGCAGTACTTC	CASSVQGGSYEQYF
TRBV6-5	.	.	TRBJ2-1	TGTGCCAGCAGTTGGTTCGGGGGGCTAAATGAGCAGTTCTTC	CASSWFGGLNEQFF
TRBV15	.	.	TRBJ1-5	TGTGCCACCAGCAGAGGTGGGAGAGGGGATAGCAATCAGCCCCAGCATTTT	CATSRGGRGDSNQPQHF
TRBV4-1	.	.	TRBJ2-5	TGCGCCAGCAGCCCAATGGACATCCAAGAGACCCAGTACTTC	CASSPMDIQETQYF
TRBV9	.	TRBD1	TRBJ2-7	TGTGCCAGCAGCGCGGGATCGTTTCGAGGGGGACAGGGTCCGTACGGCCTCAAATACCCCGAGCAGTACTTC	CASSAGSFRGGQGPYGLKYPEQYF
TRBV30	.	.	TRBJ2-7	TGTGCCTGGAGTCCCCTTCGGTTAGCGAGCTCCTACGAGCAGTACTTC	CAWSPLRLASSYEQYF
TRBV6-1	.	TRBD1	TRBJ2-7	TGTGCCAGCAGTGGAACAGGGGTGGGCTCCTACGAGCAGTACTTC	CASSGTGVGSYEQYF
TRBV28	.	.	TRBJ1-5	TGTGCCAGCAGTTTGGGGCCTGGCAATCAGCCCCAGCATTTT	CASSLGPGNQPQHF
TRBV30	few	TRBD1	TRBJ1-5	TGTGCCTGGAGTGACTCGACAGGGCCCGATCAGCCCCAGCATTTT	CAWSDSTGPDQPQHF
TRBV7-9	.	.	TRBJ1-2	TGTGCCAGCAGCTTACAGGGGATGGAAGGCTACACCTTC	CASSLQGMEGYTF
TRBV27	.	.	TRBJ2-1	TGTGCCAGCAGTTTCCGGGCGGAAAGCTCCTACAATGAGCAGTTCTTC	CASSFRAESSYNEQFF
TRBV7-9	.	.	TRBJ1-4	TGTGCCAGCAGCCTCCAGGGTCCAACTAATGAAAAACTGTTTTTT	CASSLQGPTNEKLFF
TRBV30	few	.	TRBJ2-6	TGTGCCTGGAGTGTCACAGACTCTGGGGCCAACGTCCTGACTTTC	CAWSVTDSGANVLTF
TRBV19	.	.	TRBJ2-5	TGTGCCAGTAATATGGCTTTATTCCAAGAGACCCAGTACTTC	CASNMALFQETQYF
TRBV4-1	.	.	TRBJ2-2	TGCGCCAGCAGTACGACACCGAACACCGGGGAGCTGTTTTTT	CASSTTPNTGELFF
TRBV4-1	.	.	TRBJ2-1	TGCGCCAGCAGCCAAGGACTAGTGGCCTACAATGAGCAGTTCTTC	CASSQGLVAYNEQFF
TRBV5-1	.	TRBD2	TRBJ2-1	TGCGCCAGCAGCTTTCTAGCGGCCGGTGAGCAGTTCTTC	CASSFLAAGEQFF
TRBV11-2	.	.	TRBJ2-1	TGTGCCAGCAGCCCCTGGGGGGTCTACTCCTACAATGAGCAGTTCTTC	CASSPWGVYSYNEQFF
TRBV13	.	.	TRBJ2-7	TGTGCCAGCAGCCGTTGGACGGAGGGAGAGCAGTACTTC	CASSRWTEGEQYF
TRBV6-5	.	TRBD2	TRBJ2-7	TGTGCCAGCAGTTACTCCACTAGCGGTAACGCCTACGAGCAGTACTTC	CASSYSTSGNAYEQYF
TRBV4-3	.	TRBD1	TRBJ1-1	TGCGCCAGCAGCCAGGTTTCAGGGGGGAACACTGAAGCTTTCTTT	CASSQVSGGNTEAFF
TRBV5-6	.	.	TRBJ1-1	TGTGCCAGCAGCAGGGGAACAGGGTCTGGGAGTGCTTTCTTT	CASSRGTGSGSAFF
TRBV5-6	.	TRBD1	TRBJ2-1	TGTGCCAGCAGCTTGTCTGACAGGGGCTACTTGGGTGAGCAGTTCTTC	CASSLSDRGYLGEQFF
TRBV6-5	many	TRBD1	TRBJ1-4	TGTGCCAGCAGTTTAGGACAGGGGTTCCGGGAAAAACTGTTTTTT	CASSLGQGFREKLFF
TRBV30	.	.	TRBJ2-7	TGTGCCGCCATTGGGGCAAACTACGAGCAGTACTTC	CAAIGANYEQYF
TRBV2	.	.	TRBJ2-7	TGTGCCAGCAGTGGCCATCGGGACGTAACGGAGGACGAGCAGTACTTC	CASSGHRDVTEDEQYF
TRBV7-2	.	TRBD1	TRBJ1-1	TGTGCCAGCAGACCCGGGACAGGGTTCACTGAAGCTTTCTTT	CASRPGTGFTEAFF